A selection of T cell receptor beta chains follows, all from one sample in a study of CD8 T cells in ankylosing spondylitis. MiXCR, run by TCRdb on the 5' RACE reads, gives a single entry per CDR3 protein. In the table there are about 240,000 distinct CDR3 sequences, 7.5% to 9% of which are singletons. Material for sequencing was blood, either unsorted or a sorted T cell fraction (not recorded which). The receptors shown here come from a male donor with ankylosing spondylitis or in good health (not recorded which). Each CDR3 is given with its conserved first and last residue. Each record gives: J gene, clone size, V gene, D gene, CDR3 protein, CDR3 DNA. D genes are given only for firm matches. Clone size appears in some rows only: once, few, many, or a class for an expanded clone.

>TRBJ1-5|many|TRBV6-2/TRBV6-3|TRBD1
CASRPTWTGPNQPQHF
TGTGCCAGCAGGCCCACCTGGACAGGTCCCAATCAGCCCCAGCATTTT
>TRBJ1-5|many|TRBV19|-
CASRGGKGRSNQPQHF
TGTGCCAGTAGGGGGGGGAAGGGTCGAAGCAATCAGCCCCAGCATTTT
>TRBJ2-2|few|TRBV5-1|-
CASSLDGSPGELFF
TGCGCCAGCAGCTTGGACGGGAGCCCCGGGGAGCTGTTTTTT
>TRBJ2-3|-|TRBV7-6|-
CASSFSSRASTDTQYF
TGTGCCAGCAGCTTTAGTTCCCGAGCCAGCACAGATACGCAGTATTTT
>TRBJ2-1|few|TRBV5-1|TRBD1
CASSSRQGGANEQFF
TGCGCCAGCAGCTCAAGACAGGGGGGGGCCAATGAGCAGTTCTTC
>TRBJ1-2|few|TRBV12-3/TRBV12-4|-
CASSLFSRGGLGYTF
TGTGCCAGCAGTTTATTTTCCCGGGGAGGTCTAGGCTACACCTTC
>TRBJ1-2|many|TRBV30|-
CAWSPQGHDYGYTF
TGTGCCTGGAGTCCCCAGGGACACGACTATGGCTACACCTTC
>TRBJ2-2|many|TRBV7-9|-
CASSLVGGELFF
TGTGCCAGCAGCTTAGTTGGCGGGGAGCTGTTTTTT
>TRBJ1-4|many|TRBV20-1|TRBD1
CSPGQSNEKLFF
TGCAGTCCGGGACAGTCTAATGAAAAACTGTTTTTT
>TRBJ1-5|few|TRBV15|-
CATSKPDQPQHF
TGTGCCACCAGCAAACCGGACCAGCCCCAGCATTTT
>TRBJ1-2|few|TRBV6-2/TRBV6-3|-
CASKGGNGYTF
TGTGCCAGTAAAGGAGGGAATGGCTACACCTTC
>TRBJ2-1|few|TRBV7-2|TRBD2
CASSPLTSGPYNEQFF
TGTGCCAGCAGCCCCCTGACTAGCGGACCTTACAATGAGCAGTTCTTC
>TRBJ2-1|many|TRBV6-2/TRBV6-3|-
CASSYGLRGNEQFF
TGTGCCAGCAGTTACGGGTTGAGGGGTAATGAGCAGTTCTTC
>TRBJ1-1|-|TRBV27|TRBD1
CASSSTGDNTEAFF
TGTGCCAGCAGTTCTACAGGGGATAACACTGAAGCTTTCTTT
>TRBJ2-4|few|TRBV20-1|-
CSARTIQGGGGSIQYF
TGCAGTGCTAGAACGATTCAAGGGGGCGGGGGGAGCATTCAGTACTTC
>TRBJ2-3|many|TRBV20-1|TRBD2
CSARVGSGGGADTQYF
TGCAGTGCTAGAGTAGGAAGCGGGGGGGGCGCCGATACGCAGTATTTT
>TRBJ1-1|few|TRBV5-1|-
CASSSPQRLEAFF
TGCGCCAGCAGCTCCCCACAGCGACTTGAAGCTTTCTTT
>TRBJ1-1|-|TRBV7-2|-
CASSLTTAVNTEAFF
TGTGCCAGCAGCTTAACGACAGCGGTTAACACTGAAGCTTTCTTT
>TRBJ2-3|many|TRBV7-2|-
CASSSTGGATDTQYF
TGTGCCAGCAGCTCCACAGGGGGGGCCACAGATACGCAGTATTTT
>TRBJ1-4|few|TRBV27|-
CASSVPGLNEKLFF
TGTGCCAGCAGCGTACCGGGCTTAAATGAAAAACTGTTTTTT
>TRBJ1-1|-|TRBV18|-
CASSPSGGRANEAFF
TGTGCCAGCTCACCCTCGGGGGGCAGGGCAAATGAAGCTTTCTTT
>TRBJ1-3|-|TRBV5-1|-
CASSFLGQDTIYF
TGCGCCAGCAGCTTTCTCGGCCAGGACACCATATATTTT
>TRBJ1-4|many|TRBV10-3|-
CAISDGYNEKLFF
TGTGCCATCAGCGATGGCTATAATGAAAAACTGTTTTTT
>TRBJ2-7|many|TRBV19|TRBD1
CASKGPQGDEQYF
TGTGCCAGTAAGGGGCCACAGGGGGACGAGCAGTACTTC
>TRBJ2-4|many|TRBV5-1|TRBD1
CASSGGQARKYF
TGCGCCAGCAGCGGAGGACAGGCTAGGAAGTACTTC
>TRBJ2-7|many|TRBV6-1|TRBD2
CASRISGVSSYEQYF
TGTGCCAGCAGGATTAGCGGGGTGAGCTCCTACGAGCAGTACTTC
>TRBJ2-3|many|TRBV7-2|-
CASSFTATDTQYF
TGTGCCAGCAGCTTTACGGCTACAGATACGCAGTATTTT
>TRBJ1-2|few|TRBV5-4|-
CASSLGLGTSKNGYTF
TGTGCCAGCAGCTTGGGACTGGGGACATCTAAAAATGGCTACACCTTC
>TRBJ1-1|many|TRBV27|-
CASSSTMNTEAFF
TGTGCCAGCAGCTCGACTATGAACACTGAAGCTTTCTTT
>TRBJ1-1|many|TRBV5-1|-
CASSVGGFEAFF
TGCGCCAGCAGCGTGGGGGGGTTTGAAGCTTTCTTT
>TRBJ1-1|many|TRBV5-5|TRBD1
CASSWGTGNTEAFF
TGTGCCAGCAGCTGGGGGACAGGGAACACTGAAGCTTTCTTT
>TRBJ1-4|many|TRBV7-9|TRBD1
CASSLGTGGDEKLFF
TGTGCCAGCAGCTTGGGGACAGGGGGCGATGAAAAACTGTTTTTT
>TRBJ1-1|many|TRBV27|-
CASSSNRRSNTEAFF
TGTGCCAGCAGTTCTAACAGGCGCTCGAACACTGAAGCTTTCTTT
>TRBJ1-4|many|TRBV10-3|-
CAISESGTAHLATNEKLFF
TGTGCCATCAGTGAATCCGGGACCGCTCATCTCGCAACTAATGAAAAACTGTTTTTT
>TRBJ2-1|many|TRBV20-1|-
CSAHQLGSDSYNEQFF
TGCAGTGCTCACCAACTCGGGAGCGACTCCTACAATGAGCAGTTCTTC
>TRBJ2-7|few|TRBV5-1|-
CASSRASRSEQYF
TGCGCCAGCAGCAGGGCTAGCCGTAGCGAGCAGTACTTC
>TRBJ1-4|many|TRBV20-1|-
CSGTGLNEKLFF
TGCAGCGGCACAGGACTCAATGAAAAACTGTTTTTT
>TRBJ1-2|few|TRBV30|-
CAWSVLPGNTF
TGTGCCTGGAGTGTACTCCCAGGGAACACCTTC
>TRBJ1-1|many|TRBV5-1|TRBD1
CASGLQGPVNTEAFF
TGCGCCAGCGGCCTACAGGGGCCAGTGAACACTGAAGCTTTCTTT
>TRBJ2-7|-|TRBV6-2/TRBV6-3|-
CASSYSGGHSYEQYF
TGTGCCAGCAGTTACTCCGGGGGGCACTCCTACGAGCAGTACTTC
>TRBJ1-4|many|TRBV6-2/TRBV6-3|-
CASSFDGEKLFF
TGTGCCAGCAGTTTCGACGGCGAAAAACTGTTTTTT
>TRBJ2-7|many|TRBV29-1|-
CSSSQVGGDEQYF
TGCAGCTCTTCCCAGGTTGGGGGAGACGAGCAGTACTTC
>TRBJ2-2|-|TRBV4-1|-
CASSQGGGGELFF
TGCGCCAGCAGCCAAGGAGGGGGCGGGGAGCTGTTTTTT
>TRBJ2-2|many|TRBV11-1|TRBD2
CASSPLPASGRYTGELFF
TGTGCCAGCAGCCCCCTTCCGGCTAGCGGGAGGTATACCGGGGAGCTGTTTTTT
>TRBJ1-1|few|TRBV20-1|-
CSAREPGKVEAFF
TGCAGTGCTAGAGAACCAGGGAAAGTTGAAGCTTTCTTT